This T cell receptor beta chain was sequenced for a study of radiotherapy plus CTLA-4 blockade in lung cancer (dated by TCRdb to 2017 to 2018). With regard to the full study: Objective responses were observed in about a sixth of enrolled patients, and disease control was achieved in around 30%.

Focal radiation therapy combined with CTLA-4 blockade (ipilimumab) was tested in patients with chemo-refractory metastatic non-small-cell lung cancer. Library generation was performed with the immunoSEQ multiplex PCR assay. This is the immuneACCESS table as TCRdb keeps it, with only in-frame sequences that have V and J called. A part of the clones is gone; compared with another copy, unresolved V genes explain less than half, and the rest is unexplained. The sample table records tens of thousands of clones; about 80% of these occur just once. Clones ranked in the top ten supply approximately 4.4% of the sample. A remark on this clone: It has no known antigen specificity. Nothing much larger sits one base from this clone, and base qualities are not available.

What the research found in general, with its limitations: The strongest predictors of response, as reported, were early dynamic changes in blood T cell clones along with a rise in serum interferon-beta after radiation. TCR clones derived from tumors expanded in peripheral blood after treatment with radiotherapy and ipilimumab.

Reading the germline V gene gives CDR1 SGHRS and CDR2 YFSETQ. The germline ends are 13 bases apart after V is trimmed by 4 bases and J by 6 bases. The CDR3 contains 13 residues, cysteine and phenylalanine counted. The retained sequence is limited to the CDR3, 39 bases, with the frame set at the first base. This TCR derives from a human donor with non-small cell lung cancer who had a complete response to radiotherapy plus ipilimumab. Here the chain combines TRBV5-1 and TRBJ1-2, with the D gene uncertain. The specimen was peripheral blood, collected from a patient treated with radiotherapy plus ipilimumab. The CDR3 corresponds to CASSPMGSDGYTF. Read as DNA, the sequence is TGCGCCAGCAGCCCTATGGGGTCTGATGGCTACACCTTC.